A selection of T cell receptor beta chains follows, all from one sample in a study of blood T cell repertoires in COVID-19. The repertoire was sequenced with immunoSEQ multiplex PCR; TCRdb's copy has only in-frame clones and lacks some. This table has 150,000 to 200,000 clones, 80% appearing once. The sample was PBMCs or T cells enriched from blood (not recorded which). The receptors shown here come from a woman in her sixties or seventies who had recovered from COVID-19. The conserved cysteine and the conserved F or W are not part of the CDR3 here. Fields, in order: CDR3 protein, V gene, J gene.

cdr3_aa: ASSLEQKAYNEQF
v_call: TRBV7-2
j_call: TRBJ2-1

cdr3_aa: ASSQIGGGRGTDTQY
v_call: TRBV3-1/TRBV3-2
j_call: TRBJ2-3

cdr3_aa: ASSLGTGEKLF
v_call: TRBV7-2
j_call: TRBJ1-4

cdr3_aa: ASSLGLAGVTSYNEQF
v_call: TRBV5-4
j_call: TRBJ2-1

cdr3_aa: ASSPPSAGLYGYT
v_call: TRBV18
j_call: TRBJ1-2

cdr3_aa: ASSLGPADLYGYT
v_call: TRBV11-2
j_call: TRBJ1-2

cdr3_aa: ASSFAGYSYEQY
v_call: TRBV27
j_call: TRBJ2-7

cdr3_aa: AWTGAGGSNNSPLH
v_call: TRBV30
j_call: TRBJ1-6

cdr3_aa: ASRGQGGLGTEAF
v_call: TRBV19
j_call: TRBJ1-1

cdr3_aa: ASSIMAQGNGELF
v_call: TRBV19
j_call: TRBJ1-4

cdr3_aa: ASSQGYRADGYT
v_call: TRBV4-1
j_call: TRBJ1-2

cdr3_aa: ASSLGFTTSEQY
v_call: TRBV7-9
j_call: TRBJ2-7

cdr3_aa: ASSLGPTGPTIY
v_call: TRBV7-9
j_call: TRBJ1-3

cdr3_aa: SVDDRVGEKLF
v_call: TRBV29-1
j_call: TRBJ1-4